Listed here are 31 T cell receptor beta chains from one sample, sequenced in a study of blood T cell repertoires in COVID-19. Using immunoSEQ multiplex PCR, the repertoire was profiled, and TCRdb retains in-frame clones only, with some absent. The table has about 190,000 clones, roughly 78% seen once; the top ten hold 2.5% to 3%. Specimen: peripheral blood. Source of these receptors: a woman aged 80 or over with active or convalescent COVID-19.

As for this clone: One end of the junction fails to match germline, which may point to a read error. For the CDR3, the DNA is TGTGCCAGCAGTTTCGGGACAGGGGATGGATACACCTTC. Protein: CASSFGTGDGYTF. The chain recombines TRBV28 with TRBJ1-2; 10 bases match TRBD1. The CDR3 is made up of 13 amino acids. Germline V gene data show CDR1 as MDHEN and CDR2 as SYDVKM.

The chain uses TRBV5-8 and TRBJ1-2, with 7 bases identical to TRBD1. V lost 5 bases, J lost 2 bases, and 3 bases stayed unmatched. The CDR3 runs 13 residues. Looked up from germline, CDR1 is SGHTS and CDR2 is YDEGEE. The CDR3 nucleotides read TGTGCCAGCAGGACAGGGTGGAACTATGGCTACACCTTC. This sequence encodes CASRTGWNYGYTF.

V and J are TRBV6-1 and TRBJ1-5; TRBD1 aligns across 7 bases. There are 15 residues in the CDR3. Per the germline V gene, CDR1 is MNHNS and CDR2 is SASEGT. With 3 bases clipped from V and 6 bases from J, the junction kept 8 bases outside the gene matches. The CDR3 DNA is TGTGCCAGCAGTGAGATGGGACAGCCAAGTCAGCCCCAGCATTTT. Translated: CASSEMGQPSQPQHF.

This chain links TRBV7-2 with TRBJ2-7, with TRBD1 identical over 7 bases. The CDR3 contains 16 residues. With 2 bases clipped from V and 3 bases from J, the junction kept 10 bases outside the gene matches. Germline loops: CDR1 SGHTA, CDR2 FQGNSA. In nucleotides, the CDR3 is TGTGCCAGCAGCTTAAGACAGGGACCAAGCGGCTACGAGCAGTACTTC. This encodes CASSLRQGPSGYEQYF.

The rearrangement joins TRBV5-1 to TRBJ2-5; no firm D call. The CDR3 totals 14 residues. Germline-derived CDR1 and CDR2 are SGHRS and YFSETQ. The V end was cut by 0 bases, the J end by 2 bases, with 8 bases between. The CDR3 DNA reads as TGCGCCAGCAGCTTGGGAGTAGTACAAGAGACCCAGTACTTC. Encoded protein: CASSLGVVQETQYF.

The CDR3 sequence is CASSLLKGGGDTQYF. CDR3 in DNA: TGTGCCAGCAGCCTTCTTAAGGGAGGGGGAGATACGCAGTATTTT. This chain uses TRBV3-1 (or the pseudogene TRBV3-2) with TRBJ2-3; D is perhaps TRBD2 (7 bases). This CDR3 comprises 15 residues. Deletions cut 4 bases from V and 5 bases from J, with 16 bases between. Per the germline V gene, CDR1 is LGHDT and CDR2 is YNNKEL (reference sequence).

The V gene is TRBV5-1, the J gene TRBJ2-1, with 7 bases fitting TRBD1. V trimming: 4 bases; J trimming: 5 bases; junction bases outside the gene matches: 3. The CDR3 loop spans 13 amino acids. Per germline, CDR1 SGHRS and CDR2 YFSETQ. This CDR3 reads CASSQGQNNEQFF. The CDR3, as DNA: TGCGCCAGCAGCCAGGGACAGAACAATGAGCAGTTCTTC.

This chain links TRBV7-9 with TRBJ2-3, with 7 bases fitting TRBD2. Unmatched junction bases numbered 14, after V lost 5 bases and J lost 3 bases. Germline-derived CDR1 and CDR2 are SEHNR and FQNEAQ (reference sequence). CDR3 length: 17 residues. The chain's CDR3 is CASSGRTSGVRTDTQYF. The DNA for the CDR3 is TGTGCCAGCAGCGGCCGTACGAGCGGGGTTCGAACAGATACGCAGTATTTT.

The CDR3 is CASRTLDSSYNSPLHF. CDR3 DNA: TGTGCCAGCAGAACCTTAGACAGCTCCTATAATTCACCCCTCCACTTT. V usage is TRBV6-6 and J usage is TRBJ1-6; D is possibly TRBD1 (5 bases). There are 16 residues in the CDR3. Trimming removed 6 bases from V and 0 bases from J, with 12 bases in between. Germline-derived CDR1 and CDR2 are MNHNY and SVGAGI (reference sequence).

The chain is built from TRBV14 and TRBJ1-4; 7 bases map to TRBD1. The CDR3 totals 15 residues. V was clipped by 3 bases and J by 1 base; unmatched bases: 2. Germline CDR1 SGHDN, CDR2 FVKESK. The chain's CDR3 is CASSQRDRTNEKLFF. For the CDR3, the DNA is TGTGCCAGCAGCCAGAGGGACAGAACTAATGAAAAACTGTTTTTT.

The genes are TRBV19 and TRBJ1-1; 11 bases agree with TRBD1. The germline gives CDR1 LNHDA, CDR2 SQIVND (reference sequence). This CDR3 contains 14 residues. V was pared by 3 bases and J by 7 bases, with 4 bases of the junction left unmatched. CDR3 sequence: CASSIRGQGGEAFF. CDR3 nucleotide sequence: TGTGCCAGTAGTATTAGGGGACAGGGGGGTGAAGCTTTCTTT.

The V and J genes are TRBV27 and TRBJ2-7, with 10 bases lining up with TRBD1. Germline assignment: CDR1 MNHEY and CDR2 SMNVEV (reference sequence). V lost 6 bases, J lost 5 bases, and 10 bases stayed unmatched. This CDR3 comprises 15 residues. In DNA form, the CDR3 reads TGTGCCAGCAGGAAACCGGGACAGGGGTCCCACGAGCAGTACTTC. Its protein product is CASRKPGQGSHEQYF.

The V call is TRBV3-1 (or the pseudogene TRBV3-2), the J call TRBJ2-5; 16 bases agree with TRBD2. Losses at the gene ends were 5 bases for V and 3 bases for J; bases not matched to a gene: 9. The CDR3 extends over 18 amino acids. Germline CDR1 LGHDT, CDR2 YNNKEL (reference sequence). CDR3 loop: CASSSGTSGGAGKETQYF. As DNA, the CDR3 is TGTGCCAGCAGCTCGGGGACTAGCGGGGGGGCAGGTAAAGAGACCCAGTACTTC.

The CDR3 loop reads CAWSFQGAKYGYTF. In DNA form, the CDR3 reads TGTGCCTGGAGTTTCCAGGGGGCAAAGTATGGCTACACCTTC. This chain connects TRBV30 to TRBJ1-2; 8 bases agree with TRBD1. This CDR3 has 14 residues. CDR1 and CDR2 from the germline V gene are GTSNPN and SVGIG (reference sequence). V lost 2 bases, J lost 5 bases, and 7 bases stayed unmatched.

The sample holds a few counts of this clone. The chain has TRBV6-6 and TRBJ1-1; D not resolved. The germline V gene encodes CDR1 MNHNY and CDR2 SVGAGI (reference sequence). The length of the CDR3 is 12 residues. V was trimmed by 6 bases and J by 7 bases, leaving 12 bases between them. The CDR3 reads CASSPRRFEAFF. CDR3 bases: TGTGCCAGCAGCCCTCGCCGGTTTGAAGCTTTCTTT.

The chain joins TRBV19 to TRBJ2-3, with 7 positions matching TRBD1. Trimming at V came to 5 bases and at J to 0 bases, leaving 2 bases not matched to a gene. The germline V gene has CDR1 LNHDA and CDR2 SQIVND (reference sequence). The CDR3 spans 14 residues. The chain's CDR3 is CASSSQGSTDTQYF. CDR3 nucleotides: TGTGCCAGTAGTTCACAGGGGAGCACAGATACGCAGTATTTT. The whole variable domain, filled in from reference TRBV19 and TRBJ2-3, reads DGGITQSPKYLFRKEGQNVTLSCEQNLNHDAMYWYRQDPGQGLRLIYYSQIVNDFQKGDIAEGYSVSREKKESFPLTVTSAQKNPTAFYLCASSSQGSTDTQYFGPGTRLTVL.

The rearrangement uses TRBV2 and TRBJ1-5, with 9 bases that match TRBD1. Trimming cost V 6 bases and J 3 bases; bases outside gene matches: 3. This CDR3 has 14 residues. CDR1 is SNHLY and CDR2 is FYNNEI in the germline V gene. This chain's CDR3 is CASRGQGDNQPQHF. The CDR3 region has the DNA TGTGCCAGCAGGGGACAGGGAGACAATCAGCCCCAGCATTTT.

The chain recombines TRBV19 with TRBJ1-5; D unclear. Germline loops: CDR1 LNHDA, CDR2 SQIVND (reference sequence). The CDR3 is 15 residues long. Trimming pared 2 bases from V and 1 base from J, leaving 9 bases between. CDR3: CASSILWQSNQPQHF. The CDR3 DNA reads TGTGCCAGTAGTATACTGTGGCAGAGCAATCAGCCCCAGCATTTT.

This clone has only one observation. The genes are TRBV5-1 and TRBJ2-3; 8 bases map to TRBD2. Germline V gene sequence: CDR1 SGHRS, CDR2 YFSETQ. This CDR3 is built from 17 residues. Trimming removed 0 bases from V and 5 bases from J; junction bases left unmatched: 11. The CDR3 spells CASSLEHAGGGIDTQYF. In nucleotides, the CDR3 is TGCGCCAGCAGCTTGGAACATGCGGGGGGTGGGATAGATACGCAGTATTTT.

The chain links TRBV4-1 to TRBJ2-7; 10 nucleotides agree with TRBD1. Germline V CDR1 and CDR2: MGHRA, YSYEKL. CDR3 length: 18 amino acids. With 3 bases clipped from V and 1 base from J, the junction kept 12 bases outside the gene matches. The CDR3 DNA follows: TGCGCCAGCAGCCAGTCACCGGGACAGGGGATCTTGTCCTACGAGCAGTACTTC. Protein: CASSQSPGQGILSYEQYF.

V and J are TRBV3-1 (or the pseudogene TRBV3-2) and TRBJ2-7, with 12 bases lining up with TRBD1. The CDR3 totals 15 residues. V shed 4 bases and J 6 bases; nucleotides not matched to a gene: 7. The germline V gene encodes CDR1 LGHDT and CDR2 YNNKEL (reference sequence). The CDR3 DNA reads as TGTGCCAGCAGCCCGGCCGGGACAGGGGGCTCCGAGCAGTACTTC. This translates into CASSPAGTGGSEQYF.

The chain combines TRBV11-3 with TRBJ2-7; 10 bases align to TRBD1. Trimming at V came to 5 bases and at J to 5 bases, leaving 18 bases not matched to a gene. Germline V gene data show CDR1 as SGHNT and CDR2 as YENEEA. The CDR3 contains 18 residues. The CDR3 here is CASSTPGQGPTSYHEQYF. The CDR3 nucleotides are TGTGCCAGCAGCACACCGGGACAGGGGCCTACCTCCTACCACGAGCAGTACTTC.

This chain connects TRBV28 to TRBJ2-3; TRBD2 is a possible D gene (7 bases). CDR3 length: 17 amino acids. The V gene's germline CDR1 is MDHEN and CDR2 SYDVKM. Trimming removed 2 bases from V and 4 bases from J, with 19 bases in between. This CDR3 is CASSLGTSGGWADTQYF. For the CDR3, the DNA is TGTGCCAGCAGTTTAGGGACTTCGGGGGGCTGGGCAGATACGCAGTATTTT.

V usage is TRBV5-6 and J usage is TRBJ1-2; TRBD1 might be the D (5 bases). CDR1 SGHDT and CDR2 YYEEEE come from the germline V gene. This CDR3 has 14 residues. Trimming left V 1 base short and J 2 bases short, with 9 bases between. The CDR3 here is CASSLWWGNYGYTF. DNA for the CDR3: TGTGCCAGCAGCTTGTGGTGGGGCAACTATGGCTACACCTTC.

The chain employs TRBV29-1 and TRBJ1-1; no clear D. V was cut by 7 bases and J by 2 bases, with 5 bases left in between. The germline V gene encodes CDR1 SQVTM and CDR2 ANQGSEA. CDR3 length: 10 residues. CDR3 amino acids: CSALNTEAFF. The CDR3 nucleotides read TGCAGCGCTCTCAACACTGAAGCTTTCTTT.

This chain links TRBV3-1 (or the pseudogene TRBV3-2) with TRBJ1-2; 9 nucleotides match TRBD1. The CDR3 loop spans 16 amino acids. J was trimmed by 4 bases and V by 6 bases; bases with no gene match: 12. Germline V gene data show CDR1 as LGHDT and CDR2 as YNNKEL (reference sequence). Here the CDR3 DNA reads TGTGCCAGCAGTGCTCCCGGGACAGGGATCTTCTATGGCTACACCTTC. The encoded protein is CASSAPGTGIFYGYTF.

The chain is built from TRBV28 and TRBJ2-7; 8 positions match TRBD1. V trimming: 3 bases; J trimming: 4 bases; junction bases outside the gene matches: 5. CDR1 is MDHEN and CDR2 is SYDVKM in the germline V gene. The CDR3 runs to 14 residues. The CDR3 coding sequence is TGTGCCAGCAGTTTTACAGGGGGTCTGTACGAGCAGTACTTC. Translated: CASSFTGGLYEQYF. The full variable domain, rest sourced from reference TRBV28 and TRBJ2-7, is DVKVTQSSRYLVKRTGEKVFLECVQDMDHENMFWYRQDPGLGLRLIYFSYDVKMKEKGDIPEGYSVSREKKERFSLILESASTNQTSMYLCASSFTGGLYEQYFGPGTRLTVT.

This chain uses TRBV7-2 with TRBJ1-2, with D uncertain. Germline CDR1 is SGHTA and CDR2 is FQGNSA. V shed 5 bases and J shed 5 bases, with 9 bases lying between them. CDR3 size: 12 residues. CDR3 sequence: CASSRAGYGYTF. CDR3 coding DNA: TGTGCCAGCAGCCGCGCGGGATATGGCTACACCTTC.

V usage is TRBV11-2 and J usage is TRBJ2-7, with D tentatively TRBD2 (6 bases). Germline values: CDR1 SGHAT, CDR2 FQNNGV. Trimming cost V 3 bases and J 3 bases, with 12 bases left between them. The CDR3 runs to 14 residues. CDR3 DNA: TGTGCCAGCAGCTTGGGACTTGCCAACTACGAGCAGTACTTC. Amino acid sequence: CASSLGLANYEQYF.

CDR3 bases: TGTGCCAGCAGCCCGACAGGGCGGAATGAAAAACTGTTTTTT. Translation: CASSPTGRNEKLFF. The rearrangement links TRBV7-2 to TRBJ1-4; TRBD1 matches at 7 bases. Germline V lookup: CDR1 SGHTA, CDR2 FQGNSA. Losses at the gene ends were 5 bases for V and 5 bases for J; bases not matched to a gene: 5. The CDR3 spans 14 residues.

CDR3 DNA: TGTGCCAGCAGCTCGACAGGGGGCAGGGTTTACAATGAGCAGTTCTTC. Its protein is CASSSTGGRVYNEQFF. V and J are TRBV7-2 and TRBJ2-1; TRBD1 matches 10 bases. J gave up 4 bases and V 4 bases, and 7 bases lay outside the gene matches. The CDR3 is made up of 16 amino acids. Germline CDR1 and CDR2: SGHTA and FQGNSA.